This T cell receptor beta chain came from a study of shared clonotypes between healthy human individuals. General observations from the study: When compared with the clonotypes that were shared by all four sorted-subset donors, the non-shared clonotypes turned out to have lower generation probabilities.

TCRdb's table, derived via immunoSEQ multiplex PCR, lists solely in-frame clones and lacks some. This sample has about 1 million clones, with about 75% found just once. This clone was detected once. Its antigen is unknown. This clonotype originated in a young man in good health. Sequenced material: memory CD4+ T cells sorted from blood. The subset is: CD45RA-negative fraction.

The CDR3 region has the DNA TGTGCCTGGAGTCCGGGACAAGGGAGGCACGAGCAGTACTTC. It codes for CAWSPGQGRHEQYF. The chain has TRBV30 and TRBJ2-7, with D tentatively TRBD1 or TRBD2 (6 bases each). V lost 2 bases, J lost 5 bases, and 16 bases lay in between. The CDR3 contains 14 residues. Germline CDR1 GTSNPN, CDR2 SVGIG (reference sequence).